Following are 27 T cell receptor beta chains from one sample sequenced in a study of blood T cell repertoires in COVID-19. Sequenced by immunoSEQ multiplex PCR; TCRdb stores in-frame clones only, minus some. The table shows 150,000 to 200,000 clones, with about 80% occurring only once. The sequenced material came from PBMCs or T cells enriched from blood (not recorded which). The receptors were sampled from a man between 50 and 59 years old who had recovered from COVID-19.

The V gene is TRBV5-1, the J gene TRBJ2-1; 14 nucleotides line up with TRBD2. In germline, CDR1 is SGHRS, CDR2 YFSETQ. The CDR3 is 16 amino acids. V shed 4 bases, J shed 4 bases, and the junction held 4 bases outside the gene matches. The CDR3 here is CASSPRTSGGYNEQFF. The CDR3 coding sequence is TGCGCCAGCAGCCCAAGGACTAGCGGGGGGTACAATGAGCAGTTCTTC.

The chain has TRBV5-5 and TRBJ1-5; D perhaps matches TRBD1 (5 bases). Germline V gives CDR1 SGHKS, CDR2 YYEKEE (reference sequence). Deletions cut 0 bases from V and 6 bases from J, with 10 bases between. This CDR3 region has 14 residues. Here the CDR3 reads CASSLEPTGQPQHF. The CDR3 DNA sequence: TGTGCCAGCAGCTTGGAGCCAACAGGTCAGCCCCAGCATTTT.

The chain joins TRBV4-2 to TRBJ1-1, with TRBD1 matching 7 bases. Germline V CDR1 and CDR2: LGHNA, YNFKEQ. The trim removed 4 bases at V and 3 bases at J, leaving 8 bases unmatched. The CDR3 spans 15 residues. CDR3 sequence (DNA): TGTGCCAGCAGCCCTGTGGACAGGTGGGACACTGAAGCTTTCTTT. It codes for CASSPVDRWDTEAFF.

This clone appeared a few times. The chain uses TRBV9 and TRBJ2-7, with TRBD1 matching 10 bases. V lost 0 bases and J lost 5; bases outside the gene matches: 8. Germline CDR1 and CDR2: SGDLS and YYNGEE. The CDR3 spans 16 residues. The CDR3 sequence: CASSVGGQGRIDEQYF. CDR3 coding DNA: TGTGCCAGCAGCGTAGGGGGACAGGGGCGGATCGACGAGCAGTACTTC.

As for this clone: Within the sample, other DNA sequences also encode this same CDR3. CDR3 residues: CASSLTGGNEKLFF. CDR3 nucleotide sequence: TGTGCCAGCAGCCTTACAGGGGGTAATGAAAAACTGTTTTTT. The J gene is TRBJ1-4, the V gene TRBV7-9; 8 nucleotides line up with TRBD1. CDR1 SEHNR and CDR2 FQNEAQ come from the germline V gene (reference sequence). The CDR3 contains 14 residues. With 5 bases clipped from V and 4 bases from J, the junction kept 3 bases outside the gene matches. Full variable domain (outside the CDR3, taken from reference TRBV7-9 and TRBJ1-4): DTGVSQNPRHKITKRGQNVTFRCDPISEHNRLYWYRQTLGQGPEFLTYFQNEAQLEKSRLLSDRFSAERPKGSFSTLEIQRTEQGDSAMYLCASSLTGGNEKLFFGSGTQLSVL.

By share, this clone counts as medium-sized. The chain recombines TRBV9 with TRBJ2-7; 7 bases fit TRBD1. With 3 bases clipped from V and 3 bases from J, the junction kept 18 bases outside the gene matches. The CDR3 is made up of 18 amino acids. The germline V gene has CDR1 SGDLS and CDR2 YYNGEE. The CDR3 region has the DNA TGTGCCAGCAGCGCGACGGCCGGACAGGCCCGACTCCACTACGAGCAGTACTTC. This gives the protein CASSATAGQARLHYEQYF.

The chain joins TRBV5-1 to TRBJ1-5, with 7 bases aligning to TRBD1. In germline, CDR1 is SGHRS, CDR2 YFSETQ. The CDR3 runs to 15 residues. V was pared by 4 bases and J by 0 bases, with 4 bases of the junction left unmatched. The CDR3 reads CASSKTGTSNQPQHF. CDR3 nucleotides: TGCGCCAGCAGCAAGACAGGGACTAGCAATCAGCCCCAGCATTTT.

The J gene is TRBJ2-1, the V gene TRBV2, with D maybe TRBD2 (6 bases). Trimming pared 7 bases from V and 6 bases from J, leaving 10 bases between. In germline, CDR1 is SNHLY, CDR2 FYNNEI. The CDR3 loop spans 12 amino acids. The CDR3 spells CASIPGGNEQFF. As DNA, the CDR3 is TGTGCCAGCATCCCCGGGGGCAATGAGCAGTTCTTC.

The chain is built from TRBV3-1 (or the pseudogene TRBV3-2) and TRBJ1-2, with D uncertain. The V and J ends lost 0 bases and 2 bases respectively, with 7 bases between them. The CDR3 spans 14 residues. CDR1 LGHDT and CDR2 YNNKEL come from the germline V gene (reference sequence). CDR3 sequence reads: CASSQEEQNYGYTF. The CDR3 DNA follows: TGTGCCAGCAGCCAAGAGGAGCAGAACTATGGCTACACCTTC.

This chain uses TRBV19 with TRBJ1-1; D is perhaps TRBD1 (5 bases). CDR3 length: 14 amino acids. V was clipped by 6 bases and J by 0 bases, with 11 bases between them. CDR1 and CDR2 (germline): LNHDA, SQIVND (reference sequence). CDR3 sequence: CASRRRDLNTEAFF. In DNA form, the CDR3 reads TGTGCCAGTAGAAGAAGGGACTTGAACACTGAAGCTTTCTTT.

The gene calls are TRBV7-2 and TRBJ1-4; a possible D gene is TRBD1 (5 bases). V gave up 4 bases and J gave up 6 bases, with 15 bases separating them. Germline V gives CDR1 SGHTA, CDR2 FQGNSA. This CDR3 has 15 amino acids. The CDR3 sequence: CASSYRGRPDEKLFF. CDR3 coding DNA: TGTGCCAGCAGCTATCGGGGGAGACCGGATGAAAAACTGTTTTTT.

The chain carries TRBV7-9 and TRBJ1-2; weak D call: TRBD1 (6 bases). The CDR3 runs to 16 residues. V was trimmed by 1 base and J by 7 bases, leaving 19 bases between them. Germline V lookup: CDR1 SEHNR, CDR2 FQNEAQ (reference sequence). CDR3 region: CASSLGLGGDGGGYTF. The CDR3, as DNA: TGTGCCAGCAGCTTAGGTCTAGGGGGAGATGGTGGTGGCTACACCTTC. Full variable domain (missing parts from reference TRBV7-9 and TRBJ1-2): DTGVSQNPRHKITKRGQNVTFRCDPISEHNRLYWYRQTLGQGPEFLTYFQNEAQLEKSRLLSDRFSAERPKGSFSTLEIQRTEQGDSAMYLCASSLGLGGDGGGYTFGSGTRLTVV.

The chain has TRBV7-8 and TRBJ2-5; TRBD2 matches 11 bases. CDR3 length: 15 amino acids. V shed 4 bases and J 5 bases; nucleotides not matched to a gene: 6. In germline, CDR1 is SGHVS, CDR2 FQNEAQ. The CDR3 DNA is TGTGCCAGCAGCTGGCTAGCGGGGGGTCGGGAGACCCAGTACTTC. As protein: CASSWLAGGRETQYF.

The chain is built from TRBV7-9 and TRBJ1-1; D may be TRBD1 (5 bases). V was cut by 1 base and J by 4 bases, with 7 bases left in between. This CDR3 region has 13 residues. Germline assignment: CDR1 SEHNR and CDR2 FQNEAQ (reference sequence). CDR3 sequence (DNA): TGTGCCAGCAGCTTAGACAGGATCACTGAAGCTTTCTTT. This sequence encodes CASSLDRITEAFF. Based on the CDR3 plus reference TRBV7-9 and TRBJ1-1, the full variable domain is DTGVSQNPRHKITKRGQNVTFRCDPISEHNRLYWYRQTLGQGPEFLTYFQNEAQLEKSRLLSDRFSAERPKGSFSTLEIQRTEQGDSAMYLCASSLDRITEAFFGQGTRLTVV.

The V gene is TRBV11-2, the J gene TRBJ2-5; 11 bases map to TRBD2. CDR1 is SGHAT, CDR2 FQNNGV, per germline. The CDR3 spans 15 residues. Trimming took 2 bases from V and 1 from J; bases not matched to a gene: 0. The CDR3: CASSLLAGGQETQYF. The CDR3 DNA sequence: TGTGCCAGCAGCTTACTAGCGGGGGGCCAAGAGACCCAGTACTTC. Filled out from reference TRBV11-2 and TRBJ2-5, the complete variable domain reads EAGVAQSPRYKIIEKRQSVAFWCNPISGHATLYWYQQILGQGPKLLIQFQNNGVVDDSQLPKDRFSAERLKGVDSTLKIQPAKLEDSAVYLCASSLLAGGQETQYFGPGTRLLVL.

The chain has TRBV30 and TRBJ1-5; D ambiguous. V lost 5 bases, J lost 0 bases, and 8 bases lay in between. Germline V lookup: CDR1 GTSNPN, CDR2 SVGIG (reference sequence). CDR3 length: 13 residues. CDR3 in DNA: TGTGCCTGGGCGGTAGATAGCAATCAGCCCCAGCATTTT. Its translation: CAWAVDSNQPQHF.

The gene calls are TRBV4-3 and TRBJ1-1, with D hard to call. Trimming removed 0 bases from V and 8 bases from J, with 10 bases in between. Germline V gene sequence: CDR1 LGHNA, CDR2 YSLEER. The length of the CDR3 is 13 residues. The CDR3 is CASSQDQYQEAFF. The CDR3 DNA is TGCGCCAGCAGCCAAGACCAGTACCAGGAAGCTTTCTTT.

The chain carries TRBV10-3 and TRBJ1-2; D is unresolved. The CDR3 runs 13 residues. V lost 0 bases and J lost 2, with 4 bases in between. CDR1 ENHRY and CDR2 SYGVKD come from the germline V gene. The CDR3 DNA reads as TGTGCCATCAGTGAGTCAGCCAACTATGGCTACACCTTC. The encoded protein is CAISESANYGYTF.

The genes are TRBV30 and TRBJ1-1; D is possibly TRBD1 (5 bases). Between the trimmed V and J ends, which lost 2 bases and 0 bases, there was a span of 10 bases. This CDR3 comprises 14 residues. CDR1 is GTSNPN, CDR2 SVGIG, per germline (reference sequence). The CDR3 DNA sequence: TGTGCCTGGAGTCAGGGTGTAGTGAACACTGAAGCTTTCTTT. This codes for CAWSQGVVNTEAFF.

The chain combines TRBV7-9 with TRBJ2-5; no reliable D call. V lost 5 bases to trimming and J lost 3 bases, with 13 bases between them. The CDR3 contains 14 residues. CDR1 and CDR2 from the germline V gene are SEHNR and FQNEAQ (reference sequence). CDR3 in amino acids: CASSPENREETQYF. The CDR3 DNA reads as TGTGCCAGCAGCCCAGAGAACCGGGAAGAGACCCAGTACTTC.

This chain joins TRBV15 and TRBJ1-3, with D possibly being TRBD1 (6 bases). Germline CDR1 is LNHNV and CDR2 is YYDKDF (reference sequence). The CDR3 runs to 16 residues. The V end lost 3 bases, the J end lost 0 bases, and 12 bases lay between the germline ends. The chain's CDR3 is CATSSDRSSSGNTIYF. The CDR3 nucleotides are TGTGCCACCAGCAGTGACAGGTCAAGCTCTGGAAACACCATATATTTT.

This rearrangement joins TRBV5-1 to TRBJ2-1; D gene uncertain. Trimming shortened V by 0 bases and J by 2 bases, and 6 bases separated the two germline ends. CDR3 length: 14 amino acids. Germline lookup yields CDR1 SGHRS and CDR2 YFSETQ. CDR3 protein: CASSLDSAYNEQFF. In DNA, the CDR3 is TGCGCCAGCAGCTTGGACTCTGCCTACAATGAGCAGTTCTTC.

A single count supports this clone. This chain joins TRBV28 and TRBJ1-1; tentative D call: TRBD1 (5 bases). The CDR3 is 13 amino acids. Germline assignment: CDR1 MDHEN and CDR2 SYDVKM. Trimming left V 6 bases short and J 10 bases short, with 18 bases between. The CDR3 DNA sequence: TGTGCCAGCAGGGAAGACGTCAATAGGGGAGCTTTCTTT. Its translation is CASREDVNRGAFF.

V usage is TRBV7-8 and J usage is TRBJ2-7; D call uncertain. In germline, CDR1 is SGHVS, CDR2 FQNEAQ. V gave up 5 bases and J gave up 1 base, with 12 bases separating them. This CDR3 is 14 amino acids long. CDR3 in amino acids: CASSRTVESYEQYF. Here the CDR3 DNA reads TGTGCCAGCAGCAGAACAGTGGAATCCTACGAGCAGTACTTC.

The chain has TRBV27 and TRBJ1-5, with D possibly being TRBD1 (5 bases). Germline V gene lookup returns CDR1 MNHEY and CDR2 SMNVEV (reference sequence). The CDR3 runs to 16 residues. The V end lost 5 bases, the J end lost 3 bases, and 17 bases lay between the germline ends. CDR3 nucleotide sequence: TGTGCCAGCAGTCCACTCCTTTTAGGGGACAATCAGCCCCAGCATTTT. Amino acids: CASSPLLLGDNQPQHF.

The V gene is TRBV27, the J gene TRBJ1-1, with 12 positions matching TRBD1. CDR3 length: 15 amino acids. Trimming at V came to 4 bases and at J to 6 bases, leaving 6 bases not matched to a gene. The V gene's germline CDR1 is MNHEY and CDR2 SMNVEV (reference sequence). The CDR3 DNA follows: TGTGCCAGCAGTTCACCGGGACAGGGGGCCCCTGAAGCTTTCTTT. Its translation is CASSSPGQGAPEAFF.

J is TRBJ2-3 and V is TRBV10-1, with 9 bases matching TRBD1. V lost 8 bases, J lost 5 bases, and 11 bases stayed unmatched. Germline CDR1 reads WNHNN; CDR2 reads SYGVQD (reference sequence). The CDR3 is 15 residues long. CDR3 loop: CASFRQGEEKDTQYF. The CDR3 DNA reads as TGCGCCAGCTTTAGACAGGGGGAGGAAAAAGATACGCAGTATTTT.